This TCR beta chain comes out of a study of monozygotic twins with inflammatory bowel disease. Whole-study findings and limits: Whereas healthy co-twins had higher TCRbeta diversity (inverse Simpson), IBD patients had lower diversity. Sharing of clonotypes with others was lower in IBD patients than in healthy twins, and this was especially so with disease activity.

A template switching step added UMIs, each with a 6-nucleotide sample barcode. TCRalpha and TCRbeta cDNA underwent two nested PCRs of about 15 and 9 cycles. Following a re-call of the 5' RACE reads, TCRdb has one entry per CDR3 protein and lacks DNA. The listing records around 220,000 distinct CDR3 sequences. Regarding this clonotype: Its antigen remains unidentified.

CDR3 size: 14 residues. Germline V lookup: CDR1 SGHTA, CDR2 FQGNSA. The origin of this receptor is a human donor with ulcerative colitis or Crohn's disease, or a healthy co-twin of an affected twin (not recorded which). The V call is TRBV7-2, the J call TRBJ2-6. What was sequenced was blood. CDR3 in amino acids: CASSLAGGANVLTF.